This TCR beta chain is from a study of vaccination and CD4 T cells after COVID-19. Turning to the study itself: Sampling post-COVID took place a median roughly 92 days after diagnosis (range 35 to 161). Overlapping spike peptides from SARS-CoV-2, HCoV-NL63, HCoV-OC43 and HCoV-229E served to stimulate the cells.

Concerning this clonotype: What it binds is unknown. One end of the junction fails to match germline, which may point to a read error.

Cultured CD4+ T-cell DNA underwent Oncomine TCR Beta short-read sequencing. Via MiXCR, TCRdb re-called the PCR reads, giving one row per CDR3 protein. The sample carries 15,000 to 20,000 distinct CDR3 sequences, about 61% recorded once. Treatment described: approximately nine-day PBMC culture with coronavirus spike peptide pools or control peptides (ViraFEST assay). Sequenced input: CD4+ T cells from blood, cultured in vitro. The clonotype originates from a human donor who had recovered from COVID-19.

CDR3 protein: CTSSRTGAGYTF. The CDR3 bases are TGTACCAGCAGCCGGACAGGGGCTGGCTACACCTTC. V is TRBV27 and J is TRBJ1-2; 9 bases are a match to TRBD1. The CDR3 loop spans 12 amino acids. Germline V lookup: CDR1 MNHEY, CDR2 SMNVEV (reference sequence).